A single sample gave rise to the 7 T cell receptor beta chains below, sequenced in a study of cytomegalovirus exposure and HLA in healthy donors. Researchers ran the PCR with 60 Vbeta and 13 Jbeta primers. The repertoire was sequenced with immunoSEQ multiplex PCR; TCRdb's copy has only in-frame clones and lacks some. With tens of thousands of clones in the sample, the ten largest clones hold 7% to 8.5%. Material: PBMCs. These receptors were taken from a male donor in good health and CMV-seronegative.

Of note for this clone: Other DNA variants within this sample encode the same CDR3. CDR3 residues: CASRQAGETQYF. The CDR3 nucleotides are TGTGCCAGTAGGCAAGCGGGAGAGACCCAGTACTTC. The chain uses TRBV19 and TRBJ2-5, with D possibly TRBD2 on 6 matching bases. V lost 6 bases, J lost 4 bases, and 9 bases lay in between. Germline-derived CDR1 and CDR2 are LNHDA and SQIVND (reference sequence). The CDR3 extends over 12 amino acids. Drawing the rest from reference TRBV19 and TRBJ2-5, the complete variable domain is DGGITQSPKYLFRKEGQNVTLSCEQNLNHDAMYWYRQDPGQGLRLIYYSQIVNDFQKGDIAEGYSVSREKKESFPLTVTSAQKNPTAFYLCASRQAGETQYFGPGTRLLVL.

The J gene is TRBJ2-7, the V gene TRBV5-1, with D possibly matching TRBD2 (5 bases). The ends were cut back, 3 bases at V and 5 bases at J, with 12 bases in the middle. The CDR3 extends over 13 amino acids. The germline gives CDR1 SGHRS, CDR2 YFSETQ. The CDR3 reads CASSSSSFHEQYF. The CDR3 nucleotides are TGCGCCAGCAGCTCTTCTAGCTTCCACGAGCAGTACTTC.

V usage is TRBV11-3 and J usage is TRBJ2-3; 7 bases map to TRBD1. This CDR3 has 15 amino acids. The V gene end was trimmed by 6 bases and the J gene end by 4 bases; junction bases not matched to a gene: 10. Germline V gene sequence: CDR1 SGHNT, CDR2 YENEEA. CDR3 sequence reads: CASSSGRGRSDTQYF. The CDR3 bases are TGTGCCAGCAGTTCCGGCAGGGGGAGATCAGATACGCAGTATTTT.

The CDR3 coding sequence is TGTGCCAGTAGTCCTCGCAGGGTTCTAGATGGCTACACCTTC. Translation: CASSPRRVLDGYTF. This chain connects TRBV19 to TRBJ1-2, with D perhaps TRBD1 (5 bases). Trimming removed 5 bases at V and 6 bases at J, with 16 bases between. Looked up from germline, CDR1 is LNHDA and CDR2 is SQIVND (reference sequence). This CDR3 region has 14 residues.

The genes are TRBV19 and TRBJ1-1, with D perhaps TRBD1 (6 bases). The CDR3 has 14 residues. The V end lost 5 bases, the J end lost 2 bases, and 12 bases lay between the germline ends. Germline V gene lookup returns CDR1 LNHDA and CDR2 SQIVND (reference sequence). As DNA, the CDR3 is TGTGCCAGTAGTCTTCCAGGGACAAACACTGAAGCTTTCTTT. Translation: CASSLPGTNTEAFF.

The chain links TRBV7-8 to TRBJ1-5; D is undetermined. CDR1 and CDR2 from the germline V gene are SGHVS and FQNEAQ. The CDR3 consists of 13 residues. V lost 5 bases and J lost 10, with 15 bases in between. CDR3 DNA: TGTGCCAGCAGCCCTAACACGGGAAACCCCCAGCATTTT. This encodes CASSPNTGNPQHF.

The V and J genes are TRBV27 and TRBJ1-2, with D possibly TRBD1 on 5 matching bases. The CDR3 has 15 residues. Deletions cut 4 bases from V and 4 bases from J, with 16 bases between. Germline V gives CDR1 MNHEY, CDR2 SMNVEV (reference sequence). CDR3 coding DNA: TGTGCCAGCAGTTCGACAGATGGTCTCTCCTATGGCTACACCTTC. It is translated as CASSSTDGLSYGYTF.